This TCR beta chain stems from a study of blood T cell repertoires in COVID-19. Overall study: Acute and convalescent COVID-19 samples came from the United States, Italy and Spain.

This CDR3 contains 13 residues. V shed 4 bases and J shed 0 bases, with 4 bases lying between them. Germline V CDR1 and CDR2: SGHTA, FQGNSA. The table came from immunoSEQ multiplex PCR; TCRdb's copy has only in-frame clones and leaves some out. Here the sample spans a few hundred thousand clones, around 83% being singletons. Participants were aged roughly 18 to 90 years from more than 20 US areas. Shortly before study entry, within 2 weeks, exposed participants had met a COVID-19 case. The source of this sequence is a woman in her forties or fifties who had been exposed to COVID-19. The chain joins TRBV7-2 to TRBJ2-1, with D unclear. Sequencing was done on a sample of PBMCs or T cells enriched from blood (not recorded which). Here the CDR3 DNA reads TGTGCCAGCAGCTCAGACTCCTACAATGAGCAGTTCTTC. Translation gives CASSSDSYNEQFF.